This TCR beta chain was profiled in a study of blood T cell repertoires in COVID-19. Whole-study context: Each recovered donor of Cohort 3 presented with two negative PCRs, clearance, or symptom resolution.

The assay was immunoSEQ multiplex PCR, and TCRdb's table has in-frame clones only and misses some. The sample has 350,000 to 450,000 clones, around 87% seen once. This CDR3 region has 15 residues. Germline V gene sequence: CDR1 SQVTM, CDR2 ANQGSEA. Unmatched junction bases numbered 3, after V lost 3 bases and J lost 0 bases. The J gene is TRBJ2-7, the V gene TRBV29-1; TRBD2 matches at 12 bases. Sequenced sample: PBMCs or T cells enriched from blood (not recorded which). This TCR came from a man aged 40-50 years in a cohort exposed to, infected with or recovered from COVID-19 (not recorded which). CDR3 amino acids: CSVDPGLAGSYEQYF. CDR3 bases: TGCAGCGTTGATCCGGGACTAGCGGGCTCCTACGAGCAGTACTTC.